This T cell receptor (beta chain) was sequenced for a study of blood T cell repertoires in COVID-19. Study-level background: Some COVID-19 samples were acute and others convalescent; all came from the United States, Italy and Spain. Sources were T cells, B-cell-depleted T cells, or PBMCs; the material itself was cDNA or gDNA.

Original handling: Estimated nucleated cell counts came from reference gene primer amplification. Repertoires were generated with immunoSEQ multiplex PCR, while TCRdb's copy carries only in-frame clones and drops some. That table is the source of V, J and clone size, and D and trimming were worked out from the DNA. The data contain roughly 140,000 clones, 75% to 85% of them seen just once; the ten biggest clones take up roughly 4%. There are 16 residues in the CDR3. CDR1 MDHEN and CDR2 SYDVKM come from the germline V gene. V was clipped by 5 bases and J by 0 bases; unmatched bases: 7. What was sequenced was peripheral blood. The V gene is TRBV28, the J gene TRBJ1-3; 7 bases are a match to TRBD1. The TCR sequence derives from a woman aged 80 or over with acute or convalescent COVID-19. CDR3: CASSHGQATSGNTIYF. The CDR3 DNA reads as TGTGCCAGCAGTCACGGACAGGCGACCTCTGGAAACACCATATATTTT.